This TCR beta chain derives from a study of identical twins (dated by TCRdb to about 2016). Context from the whole study: The study deep-sequenced TCR alpha and beta repertoires from monozygotic twins, unrelated adults of various ages and cord blood to test whether fetal clonotypes persist. Replicate twin experiments were performed at different times using different library preparation protocols to rule out contamination. Study-level results and caveats: Out-of-frame TCR alpha sharing in monozygotic twins was systematically underestimated by recombination models, whereas sharing between unrelated individuals was in agreement with the recombination models. Abundant cord blood beta clonotypes had fewer insertions, young adult naive repertoires showed a similar but weaker trend, and memory repertoires showed no such trend. Zero-insertion analyses could be partly confounded by invariant T cells such as MAIT and iNKT, though diverse VJ usage argued against such confounding for most clonotypes. Out-of-frame TCR alpha sequences shared between twins showed an excess of low generation-probability sequences compared with coincidental sharing between unrelated individuals. Because the same donors could not be followed over many years, conclusions were based on cross-sectional statistical analysis. Excess twin sharing in beta out-of-frame sequences was weaker because fewer shared sequences lowered the signal-to-noise ratio.

All donors were healthy Caucasians. Library preparation was by 5' RACE. Sequencer: Illumina HiSeq 2000. Template switching added a universal primer binding site, and the final cDNA carried a unique molecular identifier that allowed TCR cDNA molecules to be counted accurately. Specific primers in the conserved constant-segment region were used to synthesize first-strand cDNA for the TCR alpha and beta chains. To control for contamination, each cDNA library was double barcoded with a SMART-Mk sample barcode plus Illumina barcodes. TruSeq adapter sequences, together with Illumina sample barcodes, were added in two successive PCR steps. Sequencing of the TCR alpha and beta cDNA libraries was done on the Illumina HiSeq platform using custom primers. Under the source paper's analysis protocol: Unique molecular identifiers were extracted from raw reads with MiGEC, and CDR3 positions were determined with MiXCR. For each individual, recombination models were inferred using an EM algorithm with the repgenHMM and IGoR tools. The analysis of shared clonotypes was done with the tcR package in R, with sharing normalized by the product of cloneset sizes. Out-of-frame nonproductive sequences were analyzed to study raw recombination free of thymic and clonal selection effects. TCRdb passed the public sequencing reads through fastp at Q25 and MiXCR, retaining productive beta sequences. A single entry per CDR3 protein holds the most common genes and DNA from its merged rows. TCRdb, rather than the study authors, made the V and J calls. In this sample the table shows 1.5 million to 2 million distinct CDR3 sequences, under 35% of which occur a single time. The ten largest clones add up to roughly 0.3% of the sample.

This clonotype was seen a few times. The antigen it recognizes is unknown. There are no base qualities to consult, and no much larger clone falls within one base. CDR1 DFQATT and CDR2 SNEGSKA are derived from the germline V gene (reference sequence). From the cysteine through the phenylalanine, the CDR3 covers 21 amino acids. Just CDR3 DNA is preserved here, 63 bases in frame from base 1. At the junction V is shortened by 1 base and J by 0 bases, with 28 bases in between. The V and J genes are TRBV20-1 and TRBJ2-1; the D call could be TRBD1 or TRBD2, with each sharing 5 bases. Material for sequencing was cord blood. This receptor was identified in a newborn girl in good health. CDR3 sequence: CSARVGRGPRSWRSSYNEQFF. The nucleotide sequence reads TGCAGTGCTAGAGTGGGACGGGGACCTAGGAGCTGGAGGAGCTCCTACAATGAGCAGTTCTTC.